The rows below give T cell receptor beta chains drawn from one sample of a study of T cell clones after liver transplantation. Only in-frame clones appear in the TCRdb table, and some are missing; sequencing was by immunoSEQ multiplex PCR. The data hold tens of thousands of clones, with less than 90% observed a single time. The material sequenced was CD4+ T cells from blood, taken at the 22-month timepoint. Source of these receptors: a human patient who received a liver transplant. Part of the T cell pool may stem from the graft donor. Each CDR3 is given without its conserved first and last residue. The order of the fields is J gene, V gene, CDR3 protein.

TRBJ2-3	TRBV9	ASSPPGRGWGADTQY
TRBJ1-1	TRBV2	ASSGTGRENTEAF
TRBJ1-5	TRBV5-5	ASSLDGNQPQH
TRBJ2-7	TRBV18	ASSPGTGSSYEQY
TRBJ2-5	TRBV5-6	ASSFIEAGRQETQY
TRBJ2-7	TRBV7-2	ASSVRVYGQYEQY
TRBJ1-4	TRBV10-3	ATARVRLEKLF
TRBJ1-3	TRBV20-1	SDRQGN
TRBJ2-7	TRBV7-2	ASSLVLAGGQEQY
TRBJ2-7	TRBV10-3	AITPGQTLGSYEQY
TRBJ2-1	TRBV29-1	SVVGSLSYNEQF
TRBJ1-1	TRBV5-6	ASSSTPWRGLNTEAF
TRBJ2-7	TRBV11-2	ASSLVGFSYEQY
TRBJ2-1	TRBV2	ASTRLNEQF
TRBJ1-5	TRBV6-5	ARWDRSNQPQH
TRBJ1-5	TRBV7-2	ASSYTGTANQPQH
TRBJ2-2	TRBV7-2	ASSPRRGQYGELF
TRBJ2-5	TRBV15	ATSRAGYQETQY
TRBJ2-5	TRBV28	ASNSRTSFQETQY
TRBJ1-5	TRBV5-1	ASSPAGAQPQH
TRBJ2-3	TRBV4-3	ASSQDLPSGTTTDTQY
TRBJ2-2	TRBV9	ASSDQPTGELF
TRBJ1-5	TRBV19	ASSRQGTQPQH
TRBJ1-5	TRBV4-2	ASSQGQVSNQPQH
TRBJ1-2	TRBV9	ASSVAGESGYT
TRBJ1-3	TRBV11-1	ASSTGWSSGNTIY
TRBJ2-7	TRBV5-4	ASSLGGTTYEQY
TRBJ2-7	TRBV5-1	ASSFHRGLIDEQY
TRBJ2-2	TRBV11-3	ASSLRENGELF
TRBJ1-5	TRBV19	ASSLGPESF
TRBJ2-5	TRBV7-9	ASSPRLAGYQETQY
TRBJ2-1	TRBV29-1	SVEETLSLALSEQF
TRBJ2-2	TRBV5-1	ASNTMENTGELF
TRBJ1-3	TRBV4-2	ASSQYQDTIY
TRBJ2-2	TRBV9	ASSVWGTGELF
TRBJ2-6	TRBV9	ASRGPGQPSSGANVLT
TRBJ1-1	TRBV5-6	ASSWGQSTEAF
TRBJ2-3	TRBV5-8	ASSLVGQVFTDTQY
TRBJ2-2	TRBV29-1	SAPGTGGSTGELF
TRBJ2-7	TRBV11-2	ASSLGGVLPYEQY
TRBJ2-3	TRBV7-3	ASSLRGAADTQY
TRBJ2-2	TRBV9	ASRTSLNTGELF
TRBJ2-1	TRBV19	ASSTLSGRSLNEQF
TRBJ2-1	TRBV5-5	ASSPSAEPYNEQF
TRBJ2-7	TRBV11-2	ASSTNILDEQY
TRBJ2-7	TRBV5-1	ASSLGLAGGISYEQY
TRBJ2-1	TRBV4-2	ASSQDPGDDNEQF
TRBJ1-5	TRBV7-2	ASSLVQGAIQPQH
TRBJ1-1	TRBV18	ASSPQGNTEAF
TRBJ2-3	TRBV7-9	ASSLALSNRPDTQY